Listed below are T cell receptor beta chains from one sample, sequenced in a study of T cell repertoires in cytomegalovirus infection. Using its own MiXCR run on the reads, TCRdb lists one record per CDR3 protein. The table includes 380,000 or so distinct CDR3 sequences, approximately 35% detected once. No antigens are known for them. Sequenced material: cultured PBMCs, taken from culture after CMV antigen stimulation. The receptors originated from a human donor in good health (CMV status not recorded). Some clones in this sample may be carry-over from other donors' samples. Both conserved end residues are part of each CDR3. Fields, in order: J gene, D gene, V gene, clone size, CDR3 protein, CDR3 DNA. D genes are given only for firm matches. Size is omitted from some rows. Given values are once, few, many or a class for expanded clones.

>TRBJ1-1|-|TRBV12-3/TRBV12-4|-
CASSWTFSTEAFF
TGTGCCAGCAGTTGGACATTCTCCACTGAAGCTTTCTTT
>TRBJ2-1|TRBD2|TRBV27|-
CASSPLAGGWYEQFF
TGTGCCAGCAGTCCCCTAGCGGGAGGCTGGTATGAGCAGTTCTTC
>TRBJ2-6|-|TRBV12-5|few
CASGIVVSGANVLTF
TGTGCTAGTGGCATCGTGGTCTCTGGGGCCAACGTCCTGACTTTC
>TRBJ1-5|-|TRBV12-3/TRBV12-4|many
CASSPRGISNQPQHF
TGTGCCAGCAGTCCTAGGGGTATTAGCAATCAGCCCCAGCATTTT
>TRBJ1-3|-|TRBV4-1|-
CASSLEWAGGTIYF
TGCGCCAGCAGCCTGGAATGGGCCGGCGGCACCATATATTTT
>TRBJ2-3|TRBD2|TRBV29-1|few
CSVEEAPLAGGLSTDTQYF
TGCAGCGTTGAAGAAGCGCCGTTAGCGGGAGGGCTTAGCACAGATACGCAGTATTTT
>TRBJ1-1|-|TRBV7-9|-
CASSFYGGEAFF
TGTGCCAGCAGCTTCTACGGGGGTGAAGCTTTCTTT
>TRBJ1-3|-|TRBV6-6|-
CASSFTSGNTIYF
TGTGCCAGCAGTTTTACCTCTGGAAACACCATATATTTT
>TRBJ2-2|-|TRBV5-1|-
CASSTGRTGELFF
TGCGCCAGCAGCACAGGGCGCACCGGGGAGCTGTTTTTT
>TRBJ2-3|TRBD1|TRBV6-2/TRBV6-3|few
CASSYRDREADTQYF
TGTGCCAGCAGTTACCGGGACAGGGAGGCAGATACGCAGTATTTT
>TRBJ2-7|-|TRBV7-2|few
CASSLGASAYYEQYF
TGTGCCAGCAGCTTAGGGGCTAGCGCATACTACGAGCAGTACTTC
>TRBJ1-1|-|TRBV19|-
CASSSMEENTEAFF
TGTGCCAGTTCGTCCATGGAGGAGAACACTGAAGCTTTCTTT
>TRBJ2-3|-|TRBV7-8|many
CASSLGRDNHPDTQYF
TGTGCCAGCAGCTTAGGACGGGATAATCACCCAGATACGCAGTATTTT
>TRBJ1-1|-|TRBV6-1|few
CASSPDRRGTEAFF
TGTGCCAGCAGTCCCGACAGGAGGGGGACTGAAGCTTTCTTT
>TRBJ2-6|TRBD1|TRBV7-2|many
CASSLAKGQGARGANVLTF
TGTGCCAGCAGCTTAGCGAAGGGACAGGGGGCTCGAGGGGCCAACGTCCTGACTTTC
>TRBJ1-1|-|TRBV12-3/TRBV12-4|-
CASSLGSWTEAFF
TGTGCCAGCAGTTTGGGTAGTTGGACTGAAGCTTTCTTT
>TRBJ2-7|TRBD1|TRBV24-1|few
CATSDSPGQGTYEQYF
TGTGCCACCAGTGATTCTCCAGGACAGGGGACTTACGAGCAGTACTTC